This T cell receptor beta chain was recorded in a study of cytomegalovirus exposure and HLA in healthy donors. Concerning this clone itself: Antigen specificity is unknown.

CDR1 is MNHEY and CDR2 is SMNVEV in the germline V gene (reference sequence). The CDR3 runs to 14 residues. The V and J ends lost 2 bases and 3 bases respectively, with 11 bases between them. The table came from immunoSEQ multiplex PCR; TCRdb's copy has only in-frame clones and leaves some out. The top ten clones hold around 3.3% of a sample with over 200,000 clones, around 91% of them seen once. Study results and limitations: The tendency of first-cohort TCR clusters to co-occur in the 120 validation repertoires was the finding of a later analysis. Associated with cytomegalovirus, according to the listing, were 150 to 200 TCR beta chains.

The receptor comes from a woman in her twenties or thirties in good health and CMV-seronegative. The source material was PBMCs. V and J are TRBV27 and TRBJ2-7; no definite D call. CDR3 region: CASSLGPSGYEQYF. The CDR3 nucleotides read TGTGCCAGCAGTTTAGGCCCGTCGGGCTACGAGCAGTACTTC.